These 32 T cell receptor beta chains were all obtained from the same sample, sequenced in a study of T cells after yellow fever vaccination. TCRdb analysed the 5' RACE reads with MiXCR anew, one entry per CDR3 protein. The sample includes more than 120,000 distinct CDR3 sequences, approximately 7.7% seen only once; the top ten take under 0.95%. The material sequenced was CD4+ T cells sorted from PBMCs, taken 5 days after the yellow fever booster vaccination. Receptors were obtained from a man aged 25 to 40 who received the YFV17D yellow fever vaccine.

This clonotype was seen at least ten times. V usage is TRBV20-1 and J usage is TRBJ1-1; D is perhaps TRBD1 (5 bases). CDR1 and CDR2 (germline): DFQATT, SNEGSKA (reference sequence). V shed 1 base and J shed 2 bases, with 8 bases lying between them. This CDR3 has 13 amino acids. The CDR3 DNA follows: TGCAGTGCTAGAGGACAGTCTAACACTGAAGCTTTCTTT. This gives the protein CSARGQSNTEAFF.

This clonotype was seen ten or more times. The DNA of the CDR3 is TGTGCCAGCTCATCTACAGTCTACGAGCAGTACTTC. This gives the protein CASSSTVYEQYF. The chain couples TRBV18 to TRBJ2-7; D is unresolved. The V and J ends lost 5 bases and 3 bases respectively, with 8 bases between them. The CDR3 runs to 12 residues. Germline CDR1 KGHSH, CDR2 LQKENI.

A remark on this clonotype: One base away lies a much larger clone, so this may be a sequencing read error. CDR3 bases: TGCAGTGCTAGAGTACCAGGGGGGAAGACTGAAGCTTTCTTT. As protein: CSARVPGGKTEAFF. This chain links TRBV20-1 with TRBJ1-1; 7 bases match TRBD1. Germline CDR1 reads DFQATT; CDR2 reads SNEGSKA (reference sequence). The CDR3 extends over 14 amino acids. V was pared by 1 base and J by 5 bases, with 7 bases of the junction left unmatched.

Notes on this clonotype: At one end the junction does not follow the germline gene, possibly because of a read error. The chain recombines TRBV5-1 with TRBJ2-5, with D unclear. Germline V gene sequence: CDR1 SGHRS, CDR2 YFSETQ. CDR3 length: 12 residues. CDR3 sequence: CASSLVVETQHF. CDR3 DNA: TGCGCCAGCAGCTTGGTTGTGGAGACCCAGCACTTC.

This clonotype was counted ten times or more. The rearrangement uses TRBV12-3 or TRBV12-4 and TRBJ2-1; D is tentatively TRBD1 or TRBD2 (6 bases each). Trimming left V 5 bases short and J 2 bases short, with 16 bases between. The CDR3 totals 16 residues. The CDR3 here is CASSPPGAVTYNEQFF. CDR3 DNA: TGTGCCAGCAGTCCTCCGGGGGCGGTAACCTACAATGAGCAGTTCTTC.

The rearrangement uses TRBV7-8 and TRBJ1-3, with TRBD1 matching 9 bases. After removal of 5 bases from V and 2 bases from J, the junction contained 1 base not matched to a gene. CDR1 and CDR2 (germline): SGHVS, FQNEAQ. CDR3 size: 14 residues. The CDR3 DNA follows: TGTGCCAGCAGCCGGGACAGGGCTGGAAACACCATATATTTT. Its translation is CASSRDRAGNTIYF.

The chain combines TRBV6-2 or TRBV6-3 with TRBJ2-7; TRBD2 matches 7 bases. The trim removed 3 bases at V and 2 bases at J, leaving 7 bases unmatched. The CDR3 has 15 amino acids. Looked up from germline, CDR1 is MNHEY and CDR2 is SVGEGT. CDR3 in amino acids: CASSYLAGVTYEQYF. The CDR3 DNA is TGTGCCAGCAGTTATTTGGCGGGAGTGACCTACGAGCAGTACTTC.

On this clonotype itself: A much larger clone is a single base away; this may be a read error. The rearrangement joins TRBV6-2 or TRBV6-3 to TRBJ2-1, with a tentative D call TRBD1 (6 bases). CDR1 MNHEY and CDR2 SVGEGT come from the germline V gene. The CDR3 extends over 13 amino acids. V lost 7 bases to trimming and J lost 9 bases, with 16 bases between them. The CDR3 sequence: CASMRQATCEQFF. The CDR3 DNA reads TGTGCCAGCATGCGACAGGCAACCTGTGAGCAGTTCTTC.

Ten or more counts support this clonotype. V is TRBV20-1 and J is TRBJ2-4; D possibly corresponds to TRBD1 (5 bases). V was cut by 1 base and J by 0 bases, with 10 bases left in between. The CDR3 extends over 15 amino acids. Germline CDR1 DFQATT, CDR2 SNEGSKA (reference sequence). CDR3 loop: CSARGTPIAKNIQYF. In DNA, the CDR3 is TGCAGTGCTAGAGGGACACCTATAGCCAAAAACATTCAGTACTTC.

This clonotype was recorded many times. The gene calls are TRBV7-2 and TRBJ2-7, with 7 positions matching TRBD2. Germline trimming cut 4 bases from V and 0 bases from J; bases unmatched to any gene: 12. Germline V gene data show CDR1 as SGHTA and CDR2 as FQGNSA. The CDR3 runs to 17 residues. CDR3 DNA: TGTGCCAGCAGCTCGTATGGACTAGAGGGCAGCTCCTACGAGCAGTACTTC. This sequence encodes CASSSYGLEGSSYEQYF.

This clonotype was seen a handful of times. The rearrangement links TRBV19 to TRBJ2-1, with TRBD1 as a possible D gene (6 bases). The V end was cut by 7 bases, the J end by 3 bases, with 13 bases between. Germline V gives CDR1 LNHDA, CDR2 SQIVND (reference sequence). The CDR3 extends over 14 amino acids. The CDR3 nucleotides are TGTGCCAGTACTCCACAGGGCCTCTACAATGAGCAGTTCTTC. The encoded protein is CASTPQGLYNEQFF. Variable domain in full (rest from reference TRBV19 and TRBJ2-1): DGGITQSPKYLFRKEGQNVTLSCEQNLNHDAMYWYRQDPGQGLRLIYYSQIVNDFQKGDIAEGYSVSREKKESFPLTVTSAQKNPTAFYLCASTPQGLYNEQFFGPGTRLTVL.

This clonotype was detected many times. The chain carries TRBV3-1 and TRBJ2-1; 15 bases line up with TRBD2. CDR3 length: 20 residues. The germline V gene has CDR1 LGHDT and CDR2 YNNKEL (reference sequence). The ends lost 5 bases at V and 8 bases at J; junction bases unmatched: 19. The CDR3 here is CASSRPRTSGRVTPTDEQFF. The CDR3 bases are TGTGCCAGCAGCAGGCCCAGGACTAGCGGGAGGGTGACACCAACCGATGAGCAGTTCTTC.

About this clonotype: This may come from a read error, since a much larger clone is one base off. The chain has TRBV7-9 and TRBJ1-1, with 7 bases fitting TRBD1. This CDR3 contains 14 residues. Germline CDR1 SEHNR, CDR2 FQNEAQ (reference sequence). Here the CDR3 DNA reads TGTGCCAGCACCTCCGGGACAGAGAACGCTGAAGCTTTCTTT. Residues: CASTSGTENAEAFF. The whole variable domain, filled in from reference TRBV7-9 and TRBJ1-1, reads DTGVSQNPRHKITKRGQNVTFRCDPISEHNRLYWYRQTLGQGPEFLTYFQNEAQLEKSRLLSDRFSAERPKGSFSTLEIQRTEQGDSAMYLCASTSGTENAEAFFGQGTRLTVV.

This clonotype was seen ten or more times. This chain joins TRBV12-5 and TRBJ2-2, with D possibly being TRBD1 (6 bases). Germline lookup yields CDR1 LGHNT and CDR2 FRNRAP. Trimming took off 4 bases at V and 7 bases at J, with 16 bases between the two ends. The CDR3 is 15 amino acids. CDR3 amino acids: CASGSEQGILGELFF. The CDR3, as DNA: TGTGCTAGTGGTTCGGAACAGGGTATCCTCGGGGAGCTGTTTTTT.

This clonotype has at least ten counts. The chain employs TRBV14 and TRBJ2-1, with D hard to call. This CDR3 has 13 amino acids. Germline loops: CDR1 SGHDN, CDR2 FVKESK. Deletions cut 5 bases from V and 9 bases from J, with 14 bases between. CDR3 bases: TGTGCCAGCAGCATCCAGGTGATTGGTGAGCAGTTCTTC. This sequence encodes CASSIQVIGEQFF.

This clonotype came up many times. CDR3 in amino acids: CASSLRMASPLHF. CDR3 nucleotides: TGTGCCAGCAGTCTCCGGATGGCCTCACCCCTCCACTTT. V gene TRBV12-3 or TRBV12-4 combines with J gene TRBJ1-6; D remains unclear. The CDR3 is 13 amino acids. Trimming took 5 bases from V and 10 from J, leaving 12 bases between them.

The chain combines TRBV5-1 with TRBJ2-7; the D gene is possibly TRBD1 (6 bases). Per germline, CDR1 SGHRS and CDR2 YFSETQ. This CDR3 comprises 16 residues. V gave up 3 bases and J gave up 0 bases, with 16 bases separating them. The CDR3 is CASSSGPGASSYEQYF. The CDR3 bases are TGCGCCAGCAGCTCCGGCCCAGGGGCGAGCTCCTACGAGCAGTACTTC.

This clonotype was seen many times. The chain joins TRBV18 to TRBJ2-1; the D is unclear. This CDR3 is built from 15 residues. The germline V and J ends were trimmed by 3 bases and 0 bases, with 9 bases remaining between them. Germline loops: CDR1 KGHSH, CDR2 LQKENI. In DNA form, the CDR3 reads TGTGCCAGCTCACCTGCCCTGAGCTCCTACAATGAGCAGTTCTTC. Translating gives CASSPALSSYNEQFF.

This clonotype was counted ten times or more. CDR3 sequence reads: CASSQKGTGELFF. In DNA, the CDR3 is TGTGCCAGCAGCCAAAAGGGCACCGGGGAGCTGTTTTTT. The chain links TRBV7-3 to TRBJ2-2; D gene ambiguous. V was shortened by 5 bases and J by 4 bases, with 8 bases between the two germline ends. Germline loops: CDR1 SGHTA, CDR2 FQGTGA. The CDR3 runs 13 residues. The variable domain in full, completed from reference TRBV7-3 and TRBJ2-2, reads GAGVSQTPSNKVTEKGKYVELRCDPISGHTALYWYRQSLGQGPEFLIYFQGTGAADDSGLPNDRFFAVRPEGSVSTLKIQRTERGDSAVYLCASSQKGTGELFFGEGSRLTVL.

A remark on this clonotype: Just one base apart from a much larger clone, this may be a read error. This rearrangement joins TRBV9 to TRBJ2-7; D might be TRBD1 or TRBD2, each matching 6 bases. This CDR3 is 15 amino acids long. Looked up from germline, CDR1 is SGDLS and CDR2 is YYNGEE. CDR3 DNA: TGTGCCGGCAGCGTAGAGGGGGGAGGCTCCTACGAGCAGTACTTC. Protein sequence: CAGSVEGGGSYEQYF.

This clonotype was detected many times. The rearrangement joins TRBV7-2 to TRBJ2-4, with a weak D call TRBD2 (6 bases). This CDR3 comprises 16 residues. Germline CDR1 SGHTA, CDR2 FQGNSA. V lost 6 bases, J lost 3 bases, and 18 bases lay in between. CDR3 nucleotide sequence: TGTGCCAGCAGTTCGCAGGGAACGGGAGTCAAAAACATTCAGTACTTC. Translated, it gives CASSSQGTGVKNIQYF.

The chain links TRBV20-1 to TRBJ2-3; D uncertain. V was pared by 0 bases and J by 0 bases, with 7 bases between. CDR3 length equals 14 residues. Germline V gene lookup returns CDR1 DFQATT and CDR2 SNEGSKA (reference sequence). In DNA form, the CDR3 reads TGCAGTGCTAGAGATCCTGGGAGCACAGATACGCAGTATTTT. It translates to CSARDPGSTDTQYF.

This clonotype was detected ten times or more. The CDR3: CAWTSPRRVLAKNIQYF. CDR3 sequence (DNA): TGTGCCTGGACTTCGCCGCGCAGGGTACTAGCCAAAAACATTCAGTACTTC. The chain employs TRBV30 and TRBJ2-4; possible D gene TRBD1, 5 bases. V was trimmed by 4 bases and J by 0 bases, leaving 19 bases between them. Germline V gene lookup returns CDR1 GTSNPN and CDR2 SVGIG (reference sequence). This CDR3 spans 17 amino acids.

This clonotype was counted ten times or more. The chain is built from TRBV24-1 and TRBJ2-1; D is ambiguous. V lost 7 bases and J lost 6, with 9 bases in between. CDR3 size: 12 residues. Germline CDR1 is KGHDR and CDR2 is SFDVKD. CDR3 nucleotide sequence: TGTGCCACCAGGGGTCCGGGCAATGAGCAGTTCTTC. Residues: CATRGPGNEQFF.

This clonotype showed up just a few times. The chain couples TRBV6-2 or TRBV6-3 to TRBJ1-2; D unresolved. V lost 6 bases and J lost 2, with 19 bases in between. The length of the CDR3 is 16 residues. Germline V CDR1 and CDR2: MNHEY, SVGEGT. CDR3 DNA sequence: TGTGCCAGCAGGGAGCCAGTCCGAGGAGCCAACTATGGCTACACCTTC. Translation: CASREPVRGANYGYTF.

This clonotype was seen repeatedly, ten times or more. CDR3 nucleotide sequence: TGCAGTGCTAGAGATTATAGAGGACAGCCCACAGATACGCAGTATTTT. Encoded protein: CSARDYRGQPTDTQYF. The chain couples TRBV20-1 to TRBJ2-3, with TRBD1 as a possible D gene (6 bases). The CDR3 sequence is 16 residues long. V lost 0 bases and J lost 2, with 15 bases in between. Germline assignment: CDR1 DFQATT and CDR2 SNEGSKA (reference sequence).

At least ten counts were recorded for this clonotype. In nucleotides, the CDR3 is TGCGCCAGCAGGGAAGTGACCGACTACGAGCAGTACTTC. This gives the protein CASREVTDYEQYF. This rearrangement joins TRBV5-1 to TRBJ2-7; D is unclear. The CDR3 has 13 amino acids. Germline CDR1 is SGHRS and CDR2 is YFSETQ. V lost 5 bases, J lost 3 bases, and 12 bases lay in between.

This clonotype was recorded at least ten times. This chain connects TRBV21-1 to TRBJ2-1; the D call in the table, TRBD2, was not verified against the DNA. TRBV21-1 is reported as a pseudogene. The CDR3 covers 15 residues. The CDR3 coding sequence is TGTGCCAGCAGCCCAGGGGCTAGCGGGAGCAATGAGCAGTTCTTC. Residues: CASSPGASGSNEQFF.

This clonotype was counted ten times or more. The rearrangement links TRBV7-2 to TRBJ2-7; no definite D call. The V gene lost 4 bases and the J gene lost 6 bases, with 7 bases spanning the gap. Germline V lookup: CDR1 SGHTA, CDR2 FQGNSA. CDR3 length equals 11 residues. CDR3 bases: TGTGCCAGCAGCTACGGCGGCGAGCAGTACTTC. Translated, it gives CASSYGGEQYF.

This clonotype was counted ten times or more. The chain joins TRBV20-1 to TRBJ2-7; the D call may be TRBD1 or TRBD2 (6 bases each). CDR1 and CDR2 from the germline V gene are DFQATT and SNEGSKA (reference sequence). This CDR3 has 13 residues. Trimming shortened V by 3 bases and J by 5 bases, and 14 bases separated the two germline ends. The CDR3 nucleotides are TGCAGTGCTAGCGGGGCCGGGGGCCACGAGCAGTACTTC. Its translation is CSASGAGGHEQYF.

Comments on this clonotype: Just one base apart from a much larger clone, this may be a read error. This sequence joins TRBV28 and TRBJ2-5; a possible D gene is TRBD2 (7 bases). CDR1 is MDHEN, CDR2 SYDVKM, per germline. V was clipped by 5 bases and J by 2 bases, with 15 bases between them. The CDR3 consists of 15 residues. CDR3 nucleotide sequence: TGTGCCAGCAGTCCCGGCGGGGGCGCTCAAGAGACCCAGTACTTC. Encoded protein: CASSPGGGAQETQYF.

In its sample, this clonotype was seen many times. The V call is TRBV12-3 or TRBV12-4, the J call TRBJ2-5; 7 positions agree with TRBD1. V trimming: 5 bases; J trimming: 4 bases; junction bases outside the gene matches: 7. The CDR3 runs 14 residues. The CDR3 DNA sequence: TGTGCCAGCAGTCCCGACAGGGTTGGAGAGACCCAGTACTTC. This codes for CASSPDRVGETQYF.